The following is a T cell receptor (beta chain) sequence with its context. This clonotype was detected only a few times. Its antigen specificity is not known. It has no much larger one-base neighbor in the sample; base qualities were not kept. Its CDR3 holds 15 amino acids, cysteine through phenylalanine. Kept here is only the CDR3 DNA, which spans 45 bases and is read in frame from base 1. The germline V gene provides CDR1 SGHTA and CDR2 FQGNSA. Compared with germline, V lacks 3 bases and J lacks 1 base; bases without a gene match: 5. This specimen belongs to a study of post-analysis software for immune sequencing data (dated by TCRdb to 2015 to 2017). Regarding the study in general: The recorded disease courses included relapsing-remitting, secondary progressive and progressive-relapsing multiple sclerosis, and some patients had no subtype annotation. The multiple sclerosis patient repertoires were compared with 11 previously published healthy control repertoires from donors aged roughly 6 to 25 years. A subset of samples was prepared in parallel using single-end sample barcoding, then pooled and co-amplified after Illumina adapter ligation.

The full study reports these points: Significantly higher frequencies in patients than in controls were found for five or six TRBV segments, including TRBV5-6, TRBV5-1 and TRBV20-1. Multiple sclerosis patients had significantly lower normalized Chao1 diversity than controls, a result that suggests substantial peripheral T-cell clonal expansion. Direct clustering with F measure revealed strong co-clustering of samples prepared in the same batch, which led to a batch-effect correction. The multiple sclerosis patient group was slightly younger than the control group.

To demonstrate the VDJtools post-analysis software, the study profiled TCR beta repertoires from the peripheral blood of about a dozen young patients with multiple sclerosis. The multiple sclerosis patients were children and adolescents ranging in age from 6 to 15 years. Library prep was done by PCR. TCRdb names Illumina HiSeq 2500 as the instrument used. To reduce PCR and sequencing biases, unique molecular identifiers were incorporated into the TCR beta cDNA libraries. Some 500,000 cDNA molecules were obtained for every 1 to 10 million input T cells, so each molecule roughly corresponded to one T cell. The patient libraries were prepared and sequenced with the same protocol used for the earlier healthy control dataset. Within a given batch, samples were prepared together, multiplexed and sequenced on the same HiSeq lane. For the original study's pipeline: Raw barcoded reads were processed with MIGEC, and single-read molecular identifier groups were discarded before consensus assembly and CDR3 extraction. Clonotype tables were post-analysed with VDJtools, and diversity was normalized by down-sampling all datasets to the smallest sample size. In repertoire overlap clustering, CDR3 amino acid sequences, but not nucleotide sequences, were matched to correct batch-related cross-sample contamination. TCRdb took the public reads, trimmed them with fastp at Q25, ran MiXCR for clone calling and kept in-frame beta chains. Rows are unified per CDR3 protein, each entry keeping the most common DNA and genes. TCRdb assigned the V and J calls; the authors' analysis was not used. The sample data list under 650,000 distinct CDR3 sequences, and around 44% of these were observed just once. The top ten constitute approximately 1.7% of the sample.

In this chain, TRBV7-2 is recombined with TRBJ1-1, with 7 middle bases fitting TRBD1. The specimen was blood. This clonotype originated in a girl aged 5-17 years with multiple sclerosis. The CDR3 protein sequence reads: CASSFPRGKNTEAFF. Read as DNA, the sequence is TGTGCCAGCAGCTTTCCCAGGGGGAAGAACACTGAAGCTTTCTTT.